This T cell receptor (beta chain) was found in a study of blood T cell repertoires in COVID-19. V dropped 4 bases and J dropped 2 bases, with 20 bases sitting between them. The CDR3 contains 17 residues. Germline CDR1 is MNHEY and CDR2 is SMNVEV (reference sequence). Source study methods: From reference gene primer amplification, estimates of nucleated cell counts were derived. Clones were sequenced by immunoSEQ multiplex PCR, and TCRdb holds only the in-frame ones, with some missing. V, J and clone size are those of that table, while D and trimming were read from the DNA. The sample yields 150,000 to 200,000 clones, approximately 79% seen once.

The chain uses TRBV27 and TRBJ1-2, with D possibly being TRBD1 (6 bases). Source material: peripheral blood. The sequence came from an elderly woman with acute or convalescent COVID-19. CDR3 region: CASSSRFDATGNYGYTF. The CDR3, as DNA: TGTGCCAGCAGTTCCCGTTTTGACGCCACAGGGAACTATGGCTACACCTTC.